The entry below gives a single TCR beta chain sequence along with its context. The record originates from a study of shared clonotypes between healthy human individuals. CDR3 length: 14 amino acids. CDR1 and CDR2 (germline): SNHLY, FYNNEI. J was trimmed by 5 bases and V by 5 bases; bases with no gene match: 9. TCRdb's table, derived via immunoSEQ multiplex PCR, lists solely in-frame clones and lacks some. The sample contains about 1.1 million clones, about 84% of which appear only once. The TCR was taken from a man aged 18 to 30 in good health. Some clones in this sample may be carry-over from other donors' samples. This chain joins TRBV2 and TRBJ2-7, with TRBD2 matching over 7 bases. Sequences were obtained from memory CD4+ T cells from PBMCs. As to subset: CD45RA-negative fraction. The CDR3 region has the DNA TGTGCCAGCAGTTTTTCCAGCGGGATTGACGAGCAGTACTTC. This translates into CASSFSSGIDEQYF.